This T cell receptor beta chain is from a study of blood T cell repertoires in COVID-19. Only in-frame clones appear in the TCRdb table, and some are missing; sequencing was by immunoSEQ multiplex PCR. The table lists 140,000 or so clones, about 85% of them singletons. Participants were aged roughly 18 to 90 years from around 26 US areas. In Cohort 3, a recovered donor had either two negative PCRs, clearance, or symptom resolution. This clone appeared a single time. This CDR3 comprises 15 residues. Trimming took off 1 base at V and 3 bases at J, with 10 bases between the two ends. Germline V CDR1 and CDR2: SGDLS, YYNGEE.

Sequencing input: PBMCs or T cells enriched from blood (not recorded which). V is TRBV9 and J is TRBJ2-2, with D possibly matching TRBD1 (6 bases). This receptor was obtained from a woman in her 40s who had recovered from COVID-19. CDR3 nucleotides: TGTGCCAGCAGCGTATGGGCAGGGGACACCGGGGAGCTGTTTTTT. Translation gives CASSVWAGDTGELFF.